The 16 T cell receptor beta chains listed next were all sequenced from one sample in a study of CD8+ T cells in alopecia areata. Reverse transcribed after extraction, RNA yielded cDNA as the sequencing template. The protocol was immunoSEQ multiplex PCR, while the TCRdb copy is restricted to in-frame clones and leaves out a portion. The table shows about 42,000 clones, with around 71% occurring only once. Documented treatment: oral pan-JAK inhibitor, 5-10 mg twice daily. The sequences come from CD8+ T cells sorted from blood, collected at week 4, from a patient treated with tofacitinib. All receptors come from a human donor with alopecia areata.

The chain couples TRBV30 to TRBJ1-5; D unresolved. Per germline, CDR1 GTSNPN and CDR2 SVGIG (reference sequence). V gave up 0 bases and J gave up 4 bases, with 7 bases separating them. This CDR3 comprises 13 residues. As DNA, the CDR3 is TGTGCCTGGAGTGTACTGGGAAATCAGCCCCAGCATTTT. Amino acid sequence: CAWSVLGNQPQHF.

The CDR3 coding sequence is TGTGCCTCAGAACGACGGGAGTACAATGAGCAGTTCTTC. Its translation is CASERREYNEQFF. This sequence joins TRBV30 and TRBJ2-1, with D perhaps matching TRBD2 (6 bases). V lost 7 bases, J lost 4 bases, and 14 bases lay in between. Germline CDR1 reads GTSNPN; CDR2 reads SVGIG (reference sequence). This CDR3 has 13 amino acids. The whole variable domain, filled in from reference TRBV30 and TRBJ2-1, reads SQTIHQWPATLVQPVGSPLSLECTVEGTSNPNLYWYRQAAGRGLQLLFYSVGIGQISSEVPQNLSASRPQDRQFILSSKKLLLSDSGFYLCASERREYNEQFFGPGTRLTVL.

The chain uses TRBV4-3 and TRBJ1-1, with D perhaps TRBD1 (6 bases). CDR3 length: 14 amino acids. Looked up from germline, CDR1 is LGHNA and CDR2 is YSLEER. V gave up 3 bases and J gave up 2 bases, with 10 bases separating them. The CDR3 is CASSHTGINTEAFF. The DNA for the CDR3 is TGCGCCAGCAGCCATACAGGGATAAACACTGAAGCTTTCTTT.

This CDR3 reads CASSQGGVDEQFF. CDR3 nucleotide sequence: TGTGCCAGCAGCCAAGGAGGAGTTGATGAGCAGTTCTTC. The chain uses TRBV14 and TRBJ2-1; D unresolved. Germline V gene data show CDR1 as SGHDN and CDR2 as FVKESK. Trimming pared 1 base from V and 8 bases from J, leaving 9 bases between. The CDR3 has 13 residues.

This clone was observed a few times. The chain is built from TRBV29-1 and TRBJ1-2; possibly TRBD1 for D (5 bases). There are 15 residues in the CDR3. CDR1 is SQVTM, CDR2 ANQGSEA, per germline. Trimming stripped 3 bases from V and 0 bases from J, with 14 bases between. The CDR3 DNA reads TGCAGCGTTGACGGGGGTGGGGCCCCTAACTATGGCTACACCTTC. Protein product: CSVDGGGAPNYGYTF.

The table lists this clone with a few counts. This chain links TRBV19 with TRBJ2-1; D is ambiguous. Germline loops: CDR1 LNHDA, CDR2 SQIVND (reference sequence). V was pared by 5 bases and J by 7 bases, with 12 bases between. This CDR3 comprises 13 residues. The CDR3 bases are TGTGCCAGTAGTGTAAAAGCAGAGAATGAGCAGTTCTTC. Encoded protein: CASSVKAENEQFF.

The sample holds a few counts of this clone. The rearrangement uses TRBV27 and TRBJ1-5; weak D call: TRBD1 (6 bases). Germline assignment: CDR1 MNHEY and CDR2 SMNVEV (reference sequence). The V end lost 6 bases, the J end lost 5 bases, and 14 bases lay between the germline ends. The CDR3 runs 14 residues. CDR3 loop: CASSPVAGDQPQHF. The CDR3, as DNA: TGTGCCAGCAGCCCCGTGGCAGGGGATCAGCCCCAGCATTTT.

In DNA, the CDR3 is TGTGCTAGCCGCGATAGCGACGAGCAGTACTTC. Translation gives CASRDSDEQYF. The chain uses TRBV12-5 and TRBJ2-7; D perhaps matches TRBD2 (5 bases). The CDR3 totals 11 residues. The germline V gene has CDR1 LGHNT and CDR2 FRNRAP. Trimming cost V 9 bases and J 5 bases, with 11 bases left between them.

The rearrangement links TRBV15 to TRBJ2-1, with 9 bases fitting TRBD1. The V segment lost 4 bases and the J segment 8 bases; nucleotides outside the gene matches: 9. Per germline, CDR1 LNHNV and CDR2 YYDKDF (reference sequence). This CDR3 has 15 residues. CDR3 sequence: CATSKRTGEGDEQFF. CDR3 nucleotides: TGTGCCACCAGCAAGAGGACAGGGGAAGGGGATGAGCAGTTCTTC.

The chain recombines TRBV29-1 with TRBJ1-1; 7 bases agree with TRBD1. With V trimmed by 2 bases and J by 0 bases, 3 bases remained unmatched. CDR1 and CDR2 from the germline V gene are SQVTM and ANQGSEA. This CDR3 is 14 amino acids long. CDR3 coding DNA: TGCAGCGTTGAACAGGGGGGTATGAACACTGAAGCTTTCTTT. It encodes CSVEQGGMNTEAFF.

In its sample, this clone was seen a few times. This rearrangement joins TRBV27 to TRBJ2-6, with D possibly TRBD1 on 5 matching bases. The CDR3 has 16 residues. Germline V gene data show CDR1 as MNHEY and CDR2 as SMNVEV (reference sequence). Between the trimmed V and J ends, which lost 5 bases and 2 bases, there was a span of 13 bases. The CDR3 region is CASSRTGTTGANVLTF. The DNA of the CDR3 is TGTGCCAGCAGTCGAACAGGAACGACTGGGGCCAACGTCCTGACTTTC.

The chain carries TRBV29-1 and TRBJ2-2, with D tentatively TRBD2 (5 bases). Germline values: CDR1 SQVTM, CDR2 ANQGSEA. The CDR3 spans 13 residues. V lost 4 bases and J lost 6, with 12 bases in between. CDR3 loop: CSVVGDTSGELFF. The CDR3 nucleotides read TGCAGCGTTGTCGGGGATACCTCCGGGGAGCTGTTTTTT.

V is TRBV6-5 and J is TRBJ1-1; no clear D gene. Trimming stripped 7 bases from V and 1 base from J, with 4 bases between. CDR3 length equals 11 residues. Germline V gene data show CDR1 as MNHEY and CDR2 as SVGAGI. CDR3 amino acids: CASKANTEAFF. DNA for the CDR3: TGTGCCAGCAAGGCGAACACTGAAGCTTTCTTT.

The chain couples TRBV29-1 to TRBJ1-3, with D unclear. Germline values: CDR1 SQVTM, CDR2 ANQGSEA. This CDR3 has 14 amino acids. V dropped 6 bases and J dropped 0 bases, with 12 bases sitting between them. The CDR3 DNA follows: TGCAGCGTCGTTTTCGCGAACTCTGGAAACACCATATATTTT. Its translation: CSVVFANSGNTIYF. Full variable domain (outside the CDR3, taken from reference TRBV29-1 and TRBJ1-3): SAVISQKPSRDICQRGTSLTIQCQVDSQVTMMFWYRQQPGQSLTLIATANQGSEATYESGFVIDKFPISRPNLTFSTLTVSNMSPEDSSIYLCSVVFANSGNTIYFGEGSWLTVV.

Here the CDR3 DNA reads TGTGCCAGCAGTTTGTCGAACACCGGGGAGCTGTTTTTT. Translated, it gives CASSLSNTGELFF. The chain is built from TRBV6-5 and TRBJ2-2; no reliable D call. The CDR3 is 13 amino acids. Germline values: CDR1 MNHEY, CDR2 SVGAGI. V lost 4 bases, J lost 0 bases, and 3 bases lay in between.

This chain joins TRBV19 and TRBJ1-2; 8 bases are shared with TRBD1. V trimming: 7 bases; J trimming: 1 base; junction bases outside the gene matches: 5. Germline loops: CDR1 LNHDA, CDR2 SQIVND (reference sequence). CDR3 length: 14 amino acids. CDR3 sequence reads: CASTHRGFNYGYTF. The CDR3 coding sequence is TGTGCCAGTACCCACAGGGGGTTTAACTATGGCTACACCTTC.